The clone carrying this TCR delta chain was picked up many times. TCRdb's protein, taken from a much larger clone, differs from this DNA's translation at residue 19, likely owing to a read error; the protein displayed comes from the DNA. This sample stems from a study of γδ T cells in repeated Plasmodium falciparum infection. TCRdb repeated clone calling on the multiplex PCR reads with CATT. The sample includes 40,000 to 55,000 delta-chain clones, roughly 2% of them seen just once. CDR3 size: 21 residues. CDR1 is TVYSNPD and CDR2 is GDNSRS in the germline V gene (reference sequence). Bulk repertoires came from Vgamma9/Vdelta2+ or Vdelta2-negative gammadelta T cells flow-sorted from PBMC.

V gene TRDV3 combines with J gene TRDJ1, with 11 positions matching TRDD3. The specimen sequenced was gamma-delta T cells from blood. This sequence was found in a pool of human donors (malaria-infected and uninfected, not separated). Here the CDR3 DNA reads TGTGCCTTCCCGCGGGGCCTTCCCCGAAACTGGGGGATAGTAGCGACCGATAAACCCATCTTT. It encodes CAFPRGLPRNWGIVATDKPIF.